This entry lists 9 T cell receptor beta chains sequenced from one sample in a study of T cell responses to AZD1222 COVID-19 vaccine. Sequencing was performed with immunoSEQ multiplex PCR; in TCRdb, only in-frame clones are kept and a portion is missing. The sample holds about 160,000 clones, roughly 90% seen once. The specimen was peripheral blood, collected 28 days after the second AZD1222 dose. The receptor source for this set is an adult who received the AZD1222 COVID-19 vaccine.

The rearrangement joins TRBV7-6 to TRBJ2-2, with TRBD1 matching 9 bases. This CDR3 is built from 14 residues. The germline CDR1 and CDR2 sequences are SGHVS and FNYEAQ. After removal of 5 bases from V and 3 bases from J, the junction contained 1 base not matched to a gene. The CDR3 DNA is TGTGCCAGCAGCCGGACAGGGGACACCGGGGAGCTGTTTTTT. Translating gives CASSRTGDTGELFF.

This chain joins TRBV7-9 and TRBJ1-1; TRBD1 matches 7 bases. The germline gives CDR1 SEHNR, CDR2 FQNEAQ (reference sequence). The CDR3 is 13 residues long. V was pared by 5 bases and J by 1 base, with 1 base of the junction left unmatched. CDR3 bases: TGTGCCAGCAGCCCAGGGGGGAACACTGAAGCTTTCTTT. Encoded protein: CASSPGGNTEAFF.

This clone was seen once. The rearrangement uses TRBV6-5 and TRBJ2-7, with 8 bases identical to TRBD1. The CDR3 has 14 residues. J was trimmed by 0 bases and V by 6 bases; bases with no gene match: 4. Per germline, CDR1 MNHEY and CDR2 SVGAGI. The CDR3 is CASSRQGSSYEQYF. The CDR3 DNA reads TGTGCCAGCAGCCGACAGGGGAGCTCCTACGAGCAGTACTTC.

This clone was seen once. The J gene is TRBJ1-1, the V gene TRBV7-9, with D uncertain. The CDR3 runs 15 residues. Germline V gene data show CDR1 as SEHNR and CDR2 as FQNEAQ (reference sequence). V gave up 1 base and J gave up 3 bases, with 12 bases separating them. The CDR3 here is CASSLGKRVDTEAFF. The CDR3 bases are TGTGCCAGCAGCTTAGGAAAAAGGGTGGACACTGAAGCTTTCTTT.

This chain connects TRBV2 to TRBJ2-5; D is possibly TRBD1 or TRBD2 (5 bases each). The V gene's germline CDR1 is SNHLY and CDR2 FYNNEI. The CDR3 runs 12 residues. With 8 bases removed from V and 2 bases from J, the gap between germline ends came to 9 bases. The CDR3 coding sequence is TGTGCCAGCGGGACGGAACAAGAGACCCAGTACTTC. Protein: CASGTEQETQYF.

The chain is built from TRBV7-2 and TRBJ1-5; no firm D call. Per germline, CDR1 SGHTA and CDR2 FQGNSA. This CDR3 region has 13 residues. The V and J ends lost 0 bases and 6 bases respectively, with 6 bases between them. The CDR3 here is CASSLAPVQPQHF. Written as DNA, the CDR3 is TGTGCCAGCAGCTTAGCGCCGGTTCAGCCCCAGCATTTT.

The CDR3 bases are TGTGCCAGCAGGCGGGACACAGATACGCAGTATTTT. This translates into CASRRDTDTQYF. This rearrangement joins TRBV6-5 to TRBJ2-3; D might be TRBD2 (6 bases). The germline V gene has CDR1 MNHEY and CDR2 SVGAGI. The V and J ends lost 6 bases and 2 bases respectively, with 6 bases between them. This CDR3 region has 12 residues.

The rearrangement uses TRBV6-2 or TRBV6-3 and TRBJ1-1; D call uncertain. Germline CDR1 reads MNHEY; CDR2 reads SVGEGT. The length of the CDR3 is 11 residues. The ends were cut back, 3 bases at V and 5 bases at J, with 4 bases in the middle. CDR3 DNA: TGTGCCAGCAGTTATTGGACTGAAGCTTTCTTT. Its translation is CASSYWTEAFF.

This clone was recorded once. The chain employs TRBV18 and TRBJ1-2, with no clear D. V dropped 3 bases and J dropped 7 bases, with 9 bases sitting between them. The CDR3 runs to 12 residues. The germline V gene encodes CDR1 KGHSH and CDR2 LQKENI. CDR3 sequence reads: CASSPPDGGYTF. The DNA of the CDR3 is TGTGCCAGCTCACCTCCCGACGGTGGCTACACCTTC.